The present T cell receptor beta chain was sequenced within a study of beta chain features in type 1 diabetes. Study-wide results and caveats: Researchers report that Type 1 diabetes patients had moderately but significantly shorter TCRB CDR3s across all four CD4+ subsets.

Remarks on this clone: Its cognate antigen is unknown.

V was trimmed by 4 bases and J by 5 bases, leaving 17 bases between them. CDR1 WNHNN and CDR2 SYGVQD come from the germline V gene (reference sequence). The CDR3 is made up of 15 amino acids. The authors reverse transcribed all of the isolated RNA, so sequencing captured expressed TCRB transcripts. Generated by immunoSEQ multiplex PCR, the TCRdb table keeps only in-frame clones and is missing some. Among roughly 350,000 clones listed, about 10% were seen once. Sequenced sample: central memory CD4+ T cells from blood. The chain employs TRBV10-1 and TRBJ2-5; possibly TRBD2 for D (5 bases). The sequence was obtained from a man younger than 45 with type 1 diabetes. CDR3 nucleotides: TGCGCCAGCAGTGGGTCAGTGGGCTCGGGGGAGACCCAGTACTTC. Protein sequence: CASSGSVGSGETQYF.